The 8 T cell receptor beta chains reported below all come from one sample, sequenced in a study of T cell changes during pregnancy in multiple sclerosis. The table came from immunoSEQ multiplex PCR; TCRdb's copy has only in-frame clones and leaves some out. The table records roughly 59,000 clones, about 90% of them present only once. The sample consisted of peripheral blood, taken in the third trimester of pregnancy. Source of these receptors: a female donor in good health, enrolled as a control in a pregnancy study.

V gene TRBV18 combines with J gene TRBJ2-2; the D gene is possibly TRBD1 (6 bases). Trimming took off 2 bases at V and 5 bases at J, with 15 bases between the two ends. Per the germline V gene, CDR1 is KGHSH and CDR2 is LQKENI. The CDR3 has 16 residues. CDR3 in amino acids: CASSPILQQGTGELFF. As DNA, the CDR3 is TGTGCCAGCTCACCAATTCTTCAACAGGGAACCGGGGAGCTGTTTTTT.

V usage is TRBV28 and J usage is TRBJ2-7; D is perhaps TRBD1 (5 bases). Trimming cost V 5 bases and J 6 bases, with 14 bases left between them. Per germline, CDR1 MDHEN and CDR2 SYDVKM. This CDR3 contains 13 residues. In DNA form, the CDR3 reads TGTGCCAGCAGTCAGGGTGTTGAGGCCGAGCAGTACTTC. Translating gives CASSQGVEAEQYF.

J is TRBJ2-3 and V is TRBV15, with unresolved D. The CDR3 consists of 14 residues. Germline V gene data show CDR1 as LNHNV and CDR2 as YYDKDF (reference sequence). Trimming took 1 base from V and 0 from J, leaving 5 bases between them. The CDR3 DNA is TGTGCCACCAGCAGAGGTATTAGCACAGATACGCAGTATTTT. This encodes CATSRGISTDTQYF.

The chain joins TRBV27 to TRBJ1-2, with a possible D match to TRBD1 (6 bases). This CDR3 has 14 amino acids. Germline assignment: CDR1 MNHEY and CDR2 SMNVEV (reference sequence). V was pared by 2 bases and J by 2 bases, with 9 bases between. In nucleotides, the CDR3 is TGTGCCAGCAGTTTAGGTACAGGGAACTATGGCTACACCTTC. It yields the protein CASSLGTGNYGYTF.

This chain uses TRBV28 with TRBJ1-1; tentatively, D is TRBD1 (6 bases). CDR3 length: 13 residues. The ends were cut back, 2 bases at V and 5 bases at J, with 9 bases in the middle. Per the germline V gene, CDR1 is MDHEN and CDR2 is SYDVKM. CDR3 protein: CASSLGGITEAFF. The DNA of the CDR3 is TGTGCCAGCAGTTTAGGGGGCATTACTGAAGCTTTCTTT.

The chain carries TRBV19 and TRBJ2-2; the match to TRBD2 covers 7 bases. Unmatched junction bases numbered 12, after V lost 8 bases and J lost 6 bases. The CDR3 is 15 amino acids. Germline CDR1 and CDR2: LNHDA and SQIVND (reference sequence). CDR3: CASVGGSRMAGELFF. CDR3 nucleotides: TGTGCCAGTGTCGGGGGGTCACGAATGGCCGGGGAGCTGTTTTTT.

The genes are TRBV6-1 and TRBJ2-7, with D perhaps TRBD2 (7 bases). Trimming took 5 bases from V and 2 from J, leaving 13 bases between them. From germline, CDR1 is MNHNS and CDR2 SASEGT. The CDR3 is 14 residues long. CDR3 region: CASSKRGATYEQYF. CDR3 coding DNA: TGTGCCAGCAGTAAACGGGGGGCCACCTACGAGCAGTACTTC.

This clone was seen just once. The V call is TRBV5-1, the J call TRBJ1-5; a weak D match, TRBD1 (5 bases). The CDR3 totals 13 residues. V gave up 0 bases and J gave up 5 bases, with 6 bases separating them. Per the germline V gene, CDR1 is SGHRS and CDR2 is YFSETQ. In DNA form, the CDR3 reads TGCGCCAGCAGCTTGGGGGGGGATCAGCCCCAGCATTTT. Amino acid sequence: CASSLGGDQPQHF.